A selection of T cell receptor beta chains follows, all from one sample in a study of blood T cell repertoires in COVID-19. Repertoires were generated with immunoSEQ multiplex PCR, while TCRdb's copy carries only in-frame clones and drops some. The sample yields over 450,000 clones, roughly 89% seen once. Sequenced input: peripheral blood. These receptors all stem from a man aged 18-30 years with COVID-19, enrolled during active disease. The CDR3 runs from the conserved cysteine through the conserved F or W. The order of the fields is clone size, V gene, J gene, D gene, CDR3 protein, CDR3 DNA. A D gene is named only where the DNA matches it firmly. Rows give clone size only sometimes, using once, few, many, or a class for an expanded clone.

once	TRBV6-4	TRBJ1-5	.	CARLGIPDGGILGNQPQHF	TGTGCCAGACTTGGAATACCGGACGGCGGGATATTAGGCAATCAGCCCCAGCATTTT
.	TRBV19	TRBJ1-5	.	CASRGDSVNQPQHF	TGTGCCAGTAGGGGGGACTCCGTCAATCAGCCCCAGCATTTT
once	TRBV2	TRBJ1-2	.	CASSEARSEVDGYTF	TGTGCCAGCAGTGAAGCGCGGTCAGAGGTCGATGGCTACACCTTC
.	TRBV27	TRBJ2-7	TRBD2	CASRAGGGEQYF	TGTGCCAGCAGAGCGGGGGGTGGGGAGCAGTACTTC
.	TRBV28	TRBJ2-7	TRBD2	CASSDRSGASYEQYF	TGTGCCAGCAGTGACCGTAGCGGGGCCTCCTACGAGCAGTACTTC
.	TRBV6-5	TRBJ2-5	.	CASGVLETQYF	TGTGCCAGCGGAGTTTTAGAGACCCAGTACTTC
.	TRBV5-1	TRBJ2-1	TRBD2	CASRGTSGSYNEQFF	TGCGCCAGCAGGGGGACTAGCGGCTCCTACAATGAGCAGTTCTTC
once	TRBV6-5	TRBJ1-6	.	CASSYQIGTPSSPLHF	TGTGCCAGCAGTTACCAGATTGGGACACCTAGTTCACCCCTCCACTTT
.	TRBV7-6	TRBJ2-1	.	CASSLVTDSYNEQFF	TGTGCCAGCAGCTTAGTGACTGATTCCTACAATGAGCAGTTCTTC
.	TRBV6-5	TRBJ1-2	.	CASSPRTVYGYTF	TGTGCCAGCAGCCCGCGTACCGTCTATGGCTACACCTTC
.	TRBV4-2	TRBJ2-3	.	CASSQDGSGRTDTQYF	TGTGCCAGCAGCCAAGATGGTAGCGGACGCACAGATACGCAGTATTTT
.	TRBV7-9	TRBJ2-1	TRBD2	CASSFWTSGSKDEQFF	TGTGCCAGCAGCTTTTGGACTAGCGGGTCAAAGGATGAGCAGTTCTTC
.	TRBV10-1	TRBJ2-1	TRBD2	CASSEFIGSGEGEQFF	TGCGCCAGCAGTGAGTTTATTGGAAGTGGGGAGGGTGAGCAGTTCTTC
.	TRBV7-3	TRBJ1-2	.	CASSSFWGEVSYGYTF	TGTGCCAGCAGCTCTTTCTGGGGGGAGGTTTCGTATGGCTACACCTTC
.	TRBV5-1	TRBJ2-5	.	CASSIPQGSETQYF	TGCGCCAGCAGCATACCCCAGGGGTCAGAGACCCAGTACTTC
few	TRBV6-5	TRBJ1-1	.	CASRQNTEAFF	TGTGCCAGCAGACAGAACACTGAAGCTTTCTTT
.	TRBV24-1	TRBJ2-1	TRBD1	CATSDRRQGSNEQFF	TGTGCCACCAGTGACCGGAGACAGGGGAGCAATGAGCAGTTCTTC
.	TRBV7-9	TRBJ2-7	TRBD1	CASSLEGGQGELLAYEQYF	TGTGCCAGCAGCTTAGAGGGCGGACAGGGCGAGCTGCTGGCCTACGAGCAGTACTTC
.	TRBV2	TRBJ1-1	.	CASGGDMNTEAFF	TGTGCCAGTGGTGGGGACATGAACACTGAAGCTTTCTTT
.	TRBV5-1	TRBJ1-2	TRBD1	CASGGQGTSNYGYTF	TGCGCCAGCGGGGGACAGGGGACTTCTAACTATGGCTACACCTTC
.	TRBV14	TRBJ1-6	.	CASSPQVLTPLHF	TGTGCCAGCAGCCCTCAGGTTTTGACACCCCTCCACTTT
few	TRBV19	TRBJ2-2	.	CASIQTGPTGELFF	TGTGCCAGTATTCAGACAGGACCCACCGGGGAGCTGTTTTTT
.	TRBV2	TRBJ2-7	.	CASRGVYEQYF	TGTGCCTCCAGGGGAGTCTACGAGCAGTACTTC
.	TRBV3-1/TRBV3-2	TRBJ2-3	.	CASSQTGRQTDTQYF	TGTGCCAGCAGCCAGACAGGGAGGCAGACAGATACGCAGTATTTT
.	TRBV29-1	TRBJ2-2	TRBD2	CSVGLAGGIGELFF	TGCAGCGTTGGTTTAGCGGGGGGGATCGGGGAGCTGTTTTTT
.	TRBV6-5	TRBJ2-2	TRBD2	CATAGGGMNTGELFF	TGTGCCACCGCTGGGGGGGGGATGAACACCGGGGAGCTGTTTTTT
.	TRBV5-1	TRBJ2-3	TRBD2	CASSLLAGGITSTDTQYF	TGCGCCAGCAGCTTGCTTGCGGGGGGGATAACTAGCACAGATACGCAGTATTTT
.	TRBV20-1	TRBJ2-7	.	CSASFSRANSYEQYF	TGCAGTGCTAGTTTCAGCAGGGCGAACTCCTACGAGCAGTACTTC
.	TRBV25-1	TRBJ1-1	.	CASSDPWGGGDEAAFF	TGTGCCAGCAGTGATCCTTGGGGGGGAGGGGATGAGGCAGCTTTCTTT
.	TRBV21-1	TRBJ1-5	.	CASSKAYRGRKPQHF	TGTGCCAGCAGCAAAGCCTACAGGGGGAGGAAGCCCCAGCATTTT
.	TRBV7-8	TRBJ2-3	TRBD2	CASRPRGVSTDTQYF	TGTGCCAGCAGGCCACGGGGGGTGAGCACAGATACGCAGTATTTT
.	TRBV5-1	TRBJ1-4	.	CASSPYLGQDEKLFF	TGCGCCAGCAGCCCTTACCTTGGACAAGATGAAAAACTGTTTTTT
.	TRBV12-5	TRBJ2-3	.	CASGLVPARTDTQYF	TGTGCTAGTGGTTTGGTCCCAGCGCGCACAGATACGCAGTATTTT
.	TRBV19	TRBJ2-3	.	CASSQTGVDTQYF	TGTGCCAGTAGCCAAACAGGTGTAGATACGCAGTATTTT